This entry features one T cell receptor (beta chain) sequence. Its antigen remains unknown. The data derive from a study of T cell responses to AZD1222 COVID-19 vaccine. The data were produced by immunoSEQ multiplex PCR, yet TCRdb's version contains in-frame clones alone and is incomplete. The table has 89,000 or so clones, around nine tenths seen once. Trimming removed 3 bases from V and 3 bases from J, with 13 bases in between. This CDR3 is built from 14 residues. The germline V gene has CDR1 SGDLS and CDR2 YYNGEE. Whole-study findings and limits: Receipt of two AZD1222 doses was followed by a rise in Spike-specific TCR breadth and depth. Most donors were white British and more were female, and clonal diversity was possibly underestimated. At 160-218 and 743-854, vaccine-associated CD4 TCRs were dominant, and they spanned spike. The number of AZD1222 recipients seropositive at baseline was only six.

Sequenced here: peripheral blood, sampled 28 days after the second AZD1222 dose. The clonotype originates from an adult who received the AZD1222 COVID-19 vaccine. This chain uses TRBV9 with TRBJ2-7; maybe TRBD2 (6 bases). CDR3 coding DNA: TGTGCCAGCAGCGCGACCTCCGGGGGCTACGAGCAGTACTTC. Encoded protein: CASSATSGGYEQYF.